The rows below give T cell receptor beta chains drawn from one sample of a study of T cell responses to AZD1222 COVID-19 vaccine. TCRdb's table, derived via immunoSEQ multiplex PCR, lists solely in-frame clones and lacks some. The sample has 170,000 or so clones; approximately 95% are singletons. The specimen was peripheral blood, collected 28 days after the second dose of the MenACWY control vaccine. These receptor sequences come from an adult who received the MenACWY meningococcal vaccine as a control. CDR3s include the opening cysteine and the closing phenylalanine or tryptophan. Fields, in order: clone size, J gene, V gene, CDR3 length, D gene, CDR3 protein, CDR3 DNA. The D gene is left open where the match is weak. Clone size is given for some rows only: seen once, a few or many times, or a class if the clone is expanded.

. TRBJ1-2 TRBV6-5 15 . CASSYGGRVRTGYTF TGTGCCAGCAGTTACGGAGGCCGGGTTAGGACTGGCTACACCTTC
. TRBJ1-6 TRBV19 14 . CASSLGLTNSPLHF TGTGCCAGTAGCCTCGGGCTGACAAATTCACCCCTCCACTTT
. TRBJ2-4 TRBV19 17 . CASSIRDSLLAKNIQYF TGTGCCAGTAGTATACGAGACAGCCTCTTAGCCAAAAACATTCAGTACTTC
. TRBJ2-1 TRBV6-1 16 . CASSEAAGLTYNEQFF TGTGCCAGCAGTGAAGCGGCGGGGCTGACCTACAATGAGCAGTTCTTC
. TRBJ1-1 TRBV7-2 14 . CASSPGTVNTEAFF TGTGCCAGCAGCCCAGGGACGGTGAACACTGAAGCTTTCTTT
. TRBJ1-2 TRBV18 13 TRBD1 CASSRDSNYGYTF TGTGCCAGCTCGCGGGACAGCAACTATGGCTACACCTTC
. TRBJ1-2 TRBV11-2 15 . CASSLEGRVAYGYTF TGTGCCAGCAGCTTAGAGGGGCGGGTGGCCTATGGCTACACCTTC
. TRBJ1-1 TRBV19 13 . CASRISANTEAFF TGTGCCAGTAGGATTTCGGCGAACACTGAAGCTTTCTTT
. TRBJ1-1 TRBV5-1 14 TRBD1 CASSRNQGATEAFF TGCGCCAGCAGCCGAAATCAGGGGGCGACTGAAGCTTTCTTT
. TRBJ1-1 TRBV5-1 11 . CASSGGGKAFF TGCGCCAGCAGCGGGGGTGGCAAGGCTTTCTTT
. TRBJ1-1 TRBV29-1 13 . CSVSTALGTEAFF TGCAGCGTGTCGACAGCCTTGGGGACTGAAGCTTTCTTT
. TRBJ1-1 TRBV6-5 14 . CASTQDRWGTEAFF TGTGCCAGCACCCAAGACAGGTGGGGCACTGAAGCTTTCTTT
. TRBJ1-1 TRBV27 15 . CASSSLGGSGAEAFF TGTGCCAGCAGTTCCCTGGGGGGGTCGGGCGCTGAAGCTTTCTTT
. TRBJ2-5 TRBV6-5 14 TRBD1 CASRDRPAMETQYF TGTGCCAGCAGGGACAGGCCAGCGATGGAGACCCAGTACTTC
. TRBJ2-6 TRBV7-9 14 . CASSLVGGANVLTF TGTGCCAGCAGCTTAGTAGGAGGGGCCAACGTCCTGACTTTC
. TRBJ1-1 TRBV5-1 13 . CASRWDGLSGAFF TGCGCCAGCAGATGGGACGGCCTAAGCGGAGCTTTCTTT
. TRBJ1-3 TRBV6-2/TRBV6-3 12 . CASSYPWDTIYF TGTGCCAGCAGTTACCCCTGGGACACCATATATTTT
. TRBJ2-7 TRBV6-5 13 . CASSRSNSYEQYF TGTGCCAGCAGTCGGTCGAATTCCTACGAGCAGTACTTC
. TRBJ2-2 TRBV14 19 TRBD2 CASSPNRKLAGGRTGELFF TGTGCCAGCAGCCCTAATCGAAAGCTAGCGGGGGGCCGGACCGGGGAGCTGTTTTTT
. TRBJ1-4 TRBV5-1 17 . CASSLGVSGIVDEKLFF TGCGCCAGCAGCTTGGGAGTTTCAGGGATAGTCGATGAAAAACTGTTTTTT
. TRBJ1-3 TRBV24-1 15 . CATSDSRLPGNTIYF TGTGCCACCAGTGATTCGAGGCTTCCTGGAAACACCATATATTTT
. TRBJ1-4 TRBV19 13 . CASSWAANEKLFF TGTGCCAGTTCGTGGGCGGCTAATGAAAAACTGTTTTTT
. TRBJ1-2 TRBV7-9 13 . CASSLKGREGYTF TGTGCCAGCAGCCTAAAGGGGAGAGAGGGCTACACCTTC
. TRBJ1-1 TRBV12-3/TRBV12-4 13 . CASSLPRGTEAFF TGTGCCAGCAGTTTACCAAGGGGCACTGAAGCTTTCTTT
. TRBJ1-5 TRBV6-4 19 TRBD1 CASSDSIRGQGYSNQPQHF TGTGCCAGCAGTGACTCGATAAGGGGACAGGGGTATAGCAATCAGCCCCAGCATTTT
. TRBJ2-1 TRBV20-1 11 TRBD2 CSAGRVNEQFF TGCAGTGCTGGGAGGGTTAATGAGCAGTTCTTC
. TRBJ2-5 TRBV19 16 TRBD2 CASSPPGTSSRQTQYF TGTGCCAGTAGTCCTCCCGGGACTAGTAGTCGACAGACCCAGTACTTC
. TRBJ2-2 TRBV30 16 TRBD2 CAWRLKRGGGTGELFF TGTGCCTGGAGACTTAAACGGGGGGGAGGCACCGGGGAGCTGTTTTTT
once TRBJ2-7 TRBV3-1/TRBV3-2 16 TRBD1 CASSRNDLGQGYEQYF TGTGCCAGCAGCCGCAATGACCTAGGACAGGGGTACGAGCAGTACTTC
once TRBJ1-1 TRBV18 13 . CASSPSGYTEAFF TGTGCCAGCTCACCCTCGGGGTACACTGAAGCTTTCTTT
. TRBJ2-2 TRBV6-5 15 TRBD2 CASSYSGLASGELFF TGTGCCAGCAGTTACTCGGGACTAGCGTCCGGGGAGCTGTTTTTT
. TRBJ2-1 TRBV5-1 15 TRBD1 CASSSGTGRYNEQFF TGCGCCAGCAGCTCAGGGACAGGGAGGTACAATGAGCAGTTCTTC
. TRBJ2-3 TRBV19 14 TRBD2 CASSSGGGTDTQYF TGTGCCAGTAGTTCGGGGGGTGGCACAGATACGCAGTATTTT
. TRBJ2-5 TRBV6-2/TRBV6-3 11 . CASSYGVAMYF TGTGCCAGCAGTTACGGGGTAGCTATGTACTTC
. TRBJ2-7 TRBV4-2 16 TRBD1 CASSQETTGVADEQYF TGTGCCAGCAGCCAGGAAACTACAGGGGTGGCCGACGAGCAGTACTTC
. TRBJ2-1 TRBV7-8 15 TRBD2 CASRETSGGADEQFF TGTGCCAGCAGGGAAACTAGCGGGGGGGCCGATGAGCAGTTCTTC
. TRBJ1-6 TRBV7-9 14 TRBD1 CASSRTGEISPLHF TGTGCCAGCAGCCGGACAGGGGAAATATCGCCCCTCCACTTT
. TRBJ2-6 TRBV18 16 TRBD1 CASSRDSPVGANVLTF TGTGCCAGCTCACGGGACAGCCCAGTTGGGGCCAACGTCCTGACTTTC
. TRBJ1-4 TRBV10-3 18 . CAISATRPGDLRDEKLFF TGTGCCATCAGCGCGACTCGTCCGGGAGACCTGAGGGATGAAAAACTGTTTTTT
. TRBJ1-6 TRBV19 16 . CASSMRGTSYNSPLHF TGTGCCAGTAGTATGAGGGGAACCTCCTATAATTCACCCCTCCACTTT
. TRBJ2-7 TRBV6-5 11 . CARLSYYEQYF TGTGCCAGGCTTTCCTACTACGAGCAGTACTTC
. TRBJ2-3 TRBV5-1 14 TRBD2 CASMSGGGTDTQYF TGCGCCAGCATGAGCGGGGGTGGCACAGATACGCAGTATTTT
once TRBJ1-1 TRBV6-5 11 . CASSTGTEAFF TGTGCCAGTTCGACGGGTACTGAAGCTTTCTTT
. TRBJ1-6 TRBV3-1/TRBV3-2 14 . CASSQVIANSPLHF TGTGCCAGCAGCCAAGTTATAGCTAATTCACCCCTCCACTTT
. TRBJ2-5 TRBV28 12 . CARPTWVETQYF TGTGCCCGACCGACCTGGGTGGAGACCCAGTACTTC
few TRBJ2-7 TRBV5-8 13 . CASSFGSSYEQYF TGTGCCAGCAGCTTCGGCAGCTCCTACGAGCAGTACTTC
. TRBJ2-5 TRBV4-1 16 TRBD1 CASSHDYRGPQETQYF TGCGCCAGCAGCCACGACTACAGGGGGCCGCAAGAGACCCAGTACTTC
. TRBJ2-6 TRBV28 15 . CASSLNSFGANVLTF TGTGCCAGCAGTTTAAACAGCTTCGGGGCCAACGTCCTGACTTTC
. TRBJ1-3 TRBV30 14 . CAWGKGTRGNTIYF TGTGCCTGGGGTAAGGGAACCCGTGGAAACACCATATATTTT
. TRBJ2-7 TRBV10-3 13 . CAISAGQGYEQYF TGTGCCATCTCTGCGGGGCAGGGGTACGAGCAGTACTTC